The 23 T cell receptor beta chains below were found in one sample sequenced in a study of human T cells and chemical hapten exposure. TCRdb fed the RACE reads into MiXCR, producing one record per CDR3 protein. The sample lists more than 85,000 distinct CDR3 sequences, 6.5% to 10% seen once, with around 2.6% in the top ten. Time point reported: pre-sensitization, week 0. Described treatment: therapeutic diphenylcyclopropenone sensitization with weekly scalp DPC. The sample was whole blood, taken in connection with sensitization to the hapten diphenylcyclopropenone (DPC). All receptors derive from a man aged 35 to 55 with alopecia areata. Some clones in this sample may be carry-over from other donors' samples.

This clonotype was recorded many times. The V gene is TRBV5-4, the J gene TRBJ2-1; D remains ambiguous. CDR1 SGHNT and CDR2 YYREEE come from the germline V gene (reference sequence). The CDR3 runs 15 residues. V lost 0 bases to trimming and J lost 7 bases, with 14 bases between them. CDR3 protein: CASSLEGGPLNEQFF. The CDR3, as DNA: TGTGCCAGCAGCTTGGAGGGCGGCCCGTTGAATGAGCAGTTCTTC.

In its sample, this clonotype was seen many times. The chain has TRBV6-1 and TRBJ1-5; 8 bases fit TRBD1. The ends lost 6 bases at V and 0 bases at J; junction bases unmatched: 13. The CDR3 runs 18 residues. Germline CDR1 and CDR2: MNHNS and SASEGT. The DNA of the CDR3 is TGTGCCAGCAGGTACCGACAGGGGTGGGGGTATAGCAATCAGCCCCAGCATTTT. Translation gives CASRYRQGWGYSNQPQHF.

This clonotype was seen a handful of times. The rearrangement uses TRBV7-2 and TRBJ1-4, with D unclear. The CDR3 is made up of 13 amino acids. In germline, CDR1 is SGHTA, CDR2 FQGNSA. Trimming pared 5 bases from V and 7 bases from J, leaving 11 bases between. The CDR3 DNA sequence: TGTGCCAGCAGCCGAGAGGGCGGTGAAAAACTGTTTTTT. Protein: CASSREGGEKLFF.

This chain uses TRBV13 with TRBJ2-3, with 7 bases identical to TRBD2. The germline CDR1 and CDR2 sequences are PRHDT and FYEKMQ (reference sequence). CDR3 size: 16 residues. Trimming removed 2 bases from V and 4 bases from J; junction bases left unmatched: 9. The CDR3 region has the DNA TGTGCCAGCAGCTTAAAGCGGGGCCGAGTGGCAGATACGCAGTATTTT. Its protein is CASSLKRGRVADTQYF. The full variable domain, in which reference TRBV13 and TRBJ2-3 provide the parts outside the CDR3, is AAGVIQSPRHLIKEKRETATLKCYPIPRHDTVYWYQQGPGQDPQFLISFYEKMQSDKGSIPDRFSAQQFSDYHSELNMSSLELGDSALYFCASSLKRGRVADTQYFGPGTRLTVL.

This clonotype was counted many times. The genes are TRBV18 and TRBJ2-6; D remains ambiguous. CDR3 length: 14 amino acids. The germline CDR1 and CDR2 sequences are KGHSH and LQKENI. The V and J ends lost 2 bases and 4 bases respectively, with 6 bases between them. The CDR3 spells CASSPVSGANVLTF. The CDR3 region has the DNA TGTGCCAGCTCACCAGTTTCAGGGGCCAACGTCCTGACTTTC.

This sequence joins TRBV11-2 and TRBJ2-1; D is unclear. This CDR3 is built from 13 residues. Trimming cost V 5 bases and J 4 bases, with 9 bases left between them. Per germline, CDR1 SGHAT and CDR2 FQNNGV. The CDR3 spells CASSGLSYNEQFF. The CDR3 nucleotides are TGTGCCAGCAGCGGCCTATCTTACAATGAGCAGTTCTTC.

The V call is TRBV11-2, the J call TRBJ2-3; TRBD1 matches at 9 bases. The CDR3 runs 15 residues. Trimming cost V 4 bases and J 3 bases; bases outside gene matches: 5. The V gene's germline CDR1 is SGHAT and CDR2 FQNNGV. The CDR3 DNA reads as TGTGCCAGCAGCTCTGGACAGGGGATTACAGATACGCAGTATTTT. It encodes CASSSGQGITDTQYF.

In its sample, this clonotype was seen many times. The chain links TRBV15 to TRBJ2-6; D call uncertain. The CDR3 extends over 15 amino acids. Germline loops: CDR1 LNHNV, CDR2 YYDKDF (reference sequence). V was pared by 1 base and J by 4 bases, with 8 bases between. Here the CDR3 DNA reads TGTGCCACCAGCAGAGTAGGGCTCGGGGCCAACGTCCTGACTTTC. Translated: CATSRVGLGANVLTF.

This rearrangement joins TRBV6-5 to TRBJ2-6, with no clear D. V lost 6 bases to trimming and J lost 4 bases, with 10 bases between them. The CDR3 consists of 14 residues. Germline V gene lookup returns CDR1 MNHEY and CDR2 SVGAGI. CDR3 amino acids: CASSRLRGANVLTF. The CDR3 nucleotides read TGTGCCAGCAGCCGACTCAGGGGGGCCAACGTCCTGACTTTC.

The chain recombines TRBV28 with TRBJ2-4, with 9 bases matching TRBD1. CDR3 length: 15 amino acids. Per the germline V gene, CDR1 is MDHEN and CDR2 is SYDVKM. V trimming: 6 bases; J trimming: 3 bases; junction bases outside the gene matches: 6. In nucleotides, the CDR3 is TGTGCCAGCAGGGGGACAGGGCGGGGCAAAAACATTCAGTACTTC. It specifies CASRGTGRGKNIQYF.

This clonotype was counted a few times. The chain has TRBV3-1 and TRBJ2-1; 11 nucleotides line up with TRBD2. J was trimmed by 9 bases and V by 4 bases; bases with no gene match: 8. The CDR3 runs to 15 residues. Germline loops: CDR1 LGHDT, CDR2 YNNKEL (reference sequence). The CDR3 sequence: CASSPPTSGSLEQFF. CDR3 nucleotide sequence: TGTGCCAGCAGCCCCCCCACTAGCGGGAGCCTTGAGCAGTTCTTC.

The chain has TRBV6-1 and TRBJ2-7; 8 bases align to TRBD1. Germline V lookup: CDR1 MNHNS, CDR2 SASEGT. This CDR3 is built from 14 residues. Losses at the gene ends were 2 bases for V and 2 bases for J; bases not matched to a gene: 2. The CDR3 DNA reads as TGTGCCAGCAGTGAACCGGGACAGGCCTACGAGCAGTACTTC. Its translation: CASSEPGQAYEQYF.

The chain is built from TRBV7-3 and TRBJ2-1; tentatively, D is TRBD1 or TRBD2 (6 bases each). V gave up 2 bases and J gave up 2 bases, with 10 bases separating them. Germline V gene lookup returns CDR1 SGHTA and CDR2 FQGTGA. This CDR3 is built from 15 residues. DNA for the CDR3: TGTGCCAGCAGCTTACAGGGGAGGACCTACAATGAGCAGTTCTTC. It specifies CASSLQGRTYNEQFF.

This chain joins TRBV3-1 and TRBJ1-1, with 7 bases aligning to TRBD1. Germline-derived CDR1 and CDR2 are LGHDT and YNNKEL (reference sequence). The length of the CDR3 is 18 residues. V was pared by 0 bases and J by 0 bases, with 10 bases of the junction left unmatched. CDR3 DNA: TGTGCCAGCAGCCAAGAACTCGGCAGGGGGTTAATGAACACTGAAGCTTTCTTT. Amino acid sequence: CASSQELGRGLMNTEAFF. Full variable domain (rest looked up from reference TRBV3-1 and TRBJ1-1): DTAVSQTPKYLVTQMGNDKSIKCEQNLGHDTMYWYKQDSKKFLKIMFSYNNKELIINETVPNRFSPKSPDKAHLNLHINSLELGDSAVYFCASSQELGRGLMNTEAFFGQGTRLTVV.

This clonotype came up many times. The chain combines TRBV6-6 with TRBJ1-5, with TRBD1 identical over 8 bases. Germline CDR1 and CDR2: MNHNY and SVGAGI (reference sequence). The length of the CDR3 is 14 residues. The V segment lost 7 bases and the J segment 7 bases; nucleotides outside the gene matches: 9. The CDR3 coding sequence is TGTGCCAGCATCCTGACAGGGGATGGGCAGCCCCAGCATTTT. Its translation is CASILTGDGQPQHF.

This clonotype appeared a few times. V and J are TRBV9 and TRBJ2-3, with a possible D match to TRBD2 (6 bases). CDR1 SGDLS and CDR2 YYNGEE come from the germline V gene. V lost 0 bases, J lost 3 bases, and 17 bases lay in between. This CDR3 is 17 amino acids long. The CDR3 DNA is TGTGCCAGCAGCGTAGAGGGTTCGGGAGTTTCGACAGATACGCAGTATTTT. It specifies CASSVEGSGVSTDTQYF.

This chain uses TRBV20-1 with TRBJ2-5; weak D call: TRBD1 (5 bases). Trimming stripped 3 bases from V and 2 bases from J, with 13 bases between. This CDR3 contains 14 residues. Per germline, CDR1 DFQATT and CDR2 SNEGSKA (reference sequence). The CDR3 bases are TGCAGTGCTAGGACGGCAGGGAAACAAGAGACCCAGTACTTC. This codes for CSARTAGKQETQYF.

This clonotype was detected ten times or more. The chain employs TRBV19 and TRBJ2-1; tentative D call: TRBD2 (5 bases). Trimming pared 9 bases from V and 0 bases from J, leaving 18 bases between. This CDR3 region has 16 residues. Germline values: CDR1 LNHDA, CDR2 SQIVND (reference sequence). CDR3 region: CARLLGERSSYNEQFF. Here the CDR3 DNA reads TGTGCCAGGCTACTCGGGGAGCGGAGCTCCTACAATGAGCAGTTCTTC.

In its sample, this clonotype was seen many times. The chain employs TRBV30 and TRBJ1-1, with a weak D call TRBD1 (5 bases). This CDR3 has 13 residues. The germline gives CDR1 GTSNPN, CDR2 SVGIG (reference sequence). The V end was cut by 7 bases, the J end by 5 bases, with 17 bases between. The CDR3 DNA is TGTGCCTCTTCCAGGGAAGAGATAACTGAAGCTTTCTTT. It translates to CASSREEITEAFF.

There are a few counts of this clonotype. V and J are TRBV11-3 and TRBJ2-7; D possibly corresponds to TRBD1 (5 bases). Per germline, CDR1 SGHNT and CDR2 YENEEA. This CDR3 region has 12 residues. Trimming cost V 3 bases and J 6 bases, with 9 bases left between them. The CDR3 region has the DNA TGTGCCAGCAGCTTGGGGCCGCGCGAGCAGTACTTC. Translation: CASSLGPREQYF.

The gene calls are TRBV20-1 and TRBJ2-3; TRBD2 agrees at 7 bases. The CDR3 runs to 14 residues. CDR1 and CDR2 from the germline V gene are DFQATT and SNEGSKA (reference sequence). The CDR3 is CSPILASGSDTQYF. The CDR3 DNA reads TGCAGCCCTATACTAGCGAGTGGATCAGATACGCAGTATTTT.

This clonotype came up a few times. The chain recombines TRBV6-2 or TRBV6-3 with TRBJ2-7; perhaps TRBD2 as D (5 bases). Germline CDR1 reads MNHEY; CDR2 reads SVGEGT. The CDR3 runs 13 residues. V was cut by 7 bases and J by 2 bases, with 12 bases left in between. The CDR3 DNA is TGTGCCAGCAACCCGGGGAACCCCTACGAGCAGTACGTC. As protein: CASNPGNPYEQYV.

The V gene is TRBV20-1, the J gene TRBJ2-3; D call uncertain. Germline V gene data show CDR1 as DFQATT and CDR2 as SNEGSKA (reference sequence). CDR3 size: 14 residues. Trimming stripped 6 bases from V and 4 bases from J, with 17 bases between. The CDR3 spells CSAPGQVFSDTQYF. In DNA, the CDR3 is TGCAGTGCCCCTGGGCAGGTCTTCTCAGATACGCAGTATTTT.